This passage covers 31 T cell receptor beta chains from one sample sequenced in a study of T cell changes during pregnancy in multiple sclerosis. The table came from immunoSEQ multiplex PCR; TCRdb's copy has only in-frame clones and leaves some out. The table records more than 65,000 clones, 91% of them present only once. Sequencing was performed on peripheral blood, taken in the first trimester of pregnancy. These receptors came from a female donor with multiple sclerosis, enrolled in a pregnancy study.

In its sample, this clone was seen a few times. The CDR3 region has the DNA TGTGCCATAGGGACAGGCCAGCCCCAGCATTTT. Translating it yields CAIGTGQPQHF. The chain recombines TRBV6-1 with TRBJ1-5; 8 positions agree with TRBD1. Germline-derived CDR1 and CDR2 are MNHNS and SASEGT. The trim removed 10 bases at V and 7 bases at J, leaving 3 bases unmatched. CDR3 size: 11 residues.

CDR3 amino acids: CASSSRGLAGHTEQFF. The CDR3 DNA follows: TGTGCCAGCAGCTCCCGAGGGTTAGCGGGGCATACTGAGCAGTTCTTC. The chain employs TRBV7-3 and TRBJ2-1, with TRBD2 matching over 8 bases. V was clipped by 4 bases and J by 9 bases; unmatched bases: 14. This CDR3 has 16 residues. CDR1 is SGHTA and CDR2 is FQGTGA in the germline V gene.

The rearrangement joins TRBV10-3 to TRBJ1-1; 9 nucleotides align to TRBD1. Germline-derived CDR1 and CDR2 are ENHRY and SYGVKD. The CDR3 is made up of 15 amino acids. The V segment lost 4 bases and the J segment 1 base; nucleotides outside the gene matches: 4. CDR3 region: CAISADRGENTEAFF. The CDR3 DNA is TGTGCCATCAGTGCTGACAGGGGGGAGAACACTGAAGCTTTCTTT.

CDR3 residues: CAWSPGSSGNTIYF. As DNA, the CDR3 is TGTGCCTGGAGTCCCGGGTCCTCTGGAAACACCATATATTTT. The rearrangement links TRBV30 to TRBJ1-3; no reliable D call. The V and J ends lost 2 bases and 0 bases respectively, with 8 bases between them. Germline V CDR1 and CDR2: GTSNPN, SVGIG (reference sequence). The CDR3 has 14 residues.

The chain uses TRBV7-3 and TRBJ2-5; 8 nucleotides align to TRBD2. The J segment lost 2 bases and the V segment lost 5 bases, leaving 10 bases of the junction unmatched. From germline, CDR1 is SGHTA and CDR2 FQGTGA. This CDR3 contains 16 residues. As DNA, the CDR3 is TGTGCCAGCAGCCCCACGGGACTAGACGGGCAAGAGACCCAGTACTTC. As protein: CASSPTGLDGQETQYF.

This clone was counted a single time. V and J are TRBV2 and TRBJ2-5; 8 bases are shared with TRBD2. V lost 4 bases, J lost 1 base, and 2 bases stayed unmatched. Germline CDR1 is SNHLY and CDR2 is FYNNEI. The CDR3 is made up of 14 amino acids. The CDR3 sequence: CASSAGRAQETQYF. DNA for the CDR3: TGTGCCAGCAGTGCCGGGAGGGCCCAAGAGACCCAGTACTTC.

The chain uses TRBV11-3 and TRBJ2-4; D remains unclear. The V gene's germline CDR1 is SGHNT and CDR2 YENEEA. The CDR3 runs to 12 residues. Trimming pared 0 bases from V and 8 bases from J, leaving 5 bases between. The chain's CDR3 is CASSLDSDIQYF. The DNA of the CDR3 is TGTGCCAGCAGCTTAGATAGTGACATTCAGTACTTC.

The rearrangement uses TRBV7-2 and TRBJ2-5, with 7 bases that match TRBD1. The CDR3 is made up of 15 amino acids. The V and J ends lost 3 bases and 6 bases, in that order; junction bases with no gene match: 10. Per germline, CDR1 SGHTA and CDR2 FQGNSA. The CDR3 region is CASSFLRDSLKTQYF. The CDR3 DNA follows: TGTGCCAGCAGCTTCCTTCGGGACAGTCTAAAGACCCAGTACTTC.

This chain connects TRBV13 to TRBJ1-1, with 7 bases identical to TRBD1. Germline lookup yields CDR1 PRHDT and CDR2 FYEKMQ (reference sequence). The CDR3 runs to 13 residues. Trimming cost V 5 bases and J 8 bases; bases outside gene matches: 8. The CDR3: CASSRGQVTEAFF. The DNA of the CDR3 is TGTGCCAGCAGCCGAGGACAGGTCACAGAAGCTTTCTTT.

The chain recombines TRBV7-9 with TRBJ2-6; D possibly corresponds to TRBD1 (6 bases). CDR1 SEHNR and CDR2 FQNEAQ come from the germline V gene (reference sequence). The V end lost 2 bases, the J end lost 0 bases, and 14 bases lay between the germline ends. This CDR3 has 18 amino acids. The CDR3 reads CASSLILLTGSGANVLTF. The CDR3 DNA reads TGTGCCAGCAGCTTAATTCTCCTGACAGGCTCTGGGGCCAACGTCCTGACTTTC.

The chain joins TRBV5-4 to TRBJ2-7; TRBD1 aligns across 8 bases. With 4 bases clipped from V and 2 bases from J, the junction kept 5 bases outside the gene matches. This CDR3 region has 14 residues. The germline gives CDR1 SGHNT, CDR2 YYREEE (reference sequence). As DNA, the CDR3 is TGTGCCAGCAGCCCTCGGACAGGGCCCTACGAGCAGTACTTC. Its protein is CASSPRTGPYEQYF. The variable domain in full, with the rest retrieved from reference TRBV5-4 and TRBJ2-7, is ETGVTQSPTHLIKTRGQQVTLRCSSQSGHNTVSWYQQALGQGPQFIFQYYREEENGRGNFPPRFSGLQFPNYSSELNVNALELDDSALYLCASSPRTGPYEQYFGPGTRLTVT.

The chain is built from TRBV6-1 and TRBJ2-5, with 9 bases lining up with TRBD1. Germline V gene lookup returns CDR1 MNHNS and CDR2 SASEGT. The V and J ends lost 3 bases and 2 bases, in that order; junction bases with no gene match: 10. This CDR3 has 17 residues. The chain's CDR3 is CASSEDRGYGKQETQYF. CDR3 bases: TGTGCCAGCAGTGAGGACAGGGGATACGGAAAACAAGAGACCCAGTACTTC.

The chain carries TRBV11-3 and TRBJ2-3; 8 bases agree with TRBD1. The germline V gene encodes CDR1 SGHNT and CDR2 YENEEA. CDR3 size: 16 residues. The V segment lost 5 bases and the J segment 1 base; nucleotides outside the gene matches: 8. CDR3 amino acids: CASSLRTGTGTDTQYF. The CDR3 DNA follows: TGTGCCAGCAGCCTCCGGACAGGGACGGGCACAGATACGCAGTATTTT. The variable domain in full, completed from reference TRBV11-3 and TRBJ2-3, reads EAGVVQSPRYKIIEKKQPVAFWCNPISGHNTLYWYLQNLGQGPELLIRYENEEAVDDSQLPKDRFSAERLKGVDSTLKIQPAELGDSAVYLCASSLRTGTGTDTQYFGPGTRLTVL.

The chain combines TRBV9 with TRBJ2-5, with D tentatively TRBD1 (6 bases). This CDR3 is 15 amino acids long. Trimming cost V 4 bases and J 7 bases, with 20 bases left between them. In germline, CDR1 is SGDLS, CDR2 YYNGEE. The CDR3 region is CASSKGGDWVGTQYF. CDR3 coding DNA: TGTGCCAGCAGCAAAGGGGGAGATTGGGTAGGGACCCAGTACTTC.

The genes are TRBV27 and TRBJ1-5; no definite D call. CDR1 is MNHEY, CDR2 SMNVEV, per germline (reference sequence). V was pared by 3 bases and J by 0 bases, with 6 bases between. The length of the CDR3 is 14 residues. The CDR3 DNA sequence: TGTGCCAGCAGTTTCTCGGTTAGCAATCAGCCCCAGCATTTT. It encodes CASSFSVSNQPQHF.

V usage is TRBV18 and J usage is TRBJ2-7; 7 bases line up with TRBD1. The ends lost 1 base at V and 2 bases at J; junction bases unmatched: 8. The CDR3 totals 16 residues. Germline V lookup: CDR1 KGHSH, CDR2 LQKENI. The CDR3 loop reads CASSPRPGTETYEQYF. The CDR3, as DNA: TGTGCCAGCTCACCACGTCCTGGGACAGAGACCTACGAGCAGTACTTC. Supplemented by reference TRBV18 and TRBJ2-7, the full variable domain reads NAGVMQNPRHLVRRRGQEARLRCSPMKGHSHVYWYRQLPEEGLKFMVYLQKENIIDESGMPKERFSAEFPKEGPSILRIQQVVRGDSAAYFCASSPRPGTETYEQYFGPGTRLTVT.

The chain links TRBV5-1 to TRBJ2-7; the D gene is possibly TRBD1 (7 bases). CDR1 SGHRS and CDR2 YFSETQ come from the germline V gene. This CDR3 spans 15 amino acids. V lost 2 bases and J 0 bases, leaving 12 bases between the germline ends. In nucleotides, the CDR3 is TGCGCCAGCAGCTTTGCGGGACAGTCCTCCTACGAGCAGTACTTC. It translates to CASSFAGQSSYEQYF. The variable domain in full, completed from reference TRBV5-1 and TRBJ2-7, reads KAGVTQTPRYLIKTRGQQVTLSCSPISGHRSVSWYQQTPGQGLQFLFEYFSETQRNKGNFPGRFSGRQFSNSRSEMNVSTLELGDSALYLCASSFAGQSSYEQYFGPGTRLTVT.

The rearrangement joins TRBV4-1 to TRBJ1-4, with 7 bases fitting TRBD1. The ends lost 4 bases at V and 7 bases at J; junction bases unmatched: 9. Germline V lookup: CDR1 MGHRA, CDR2 YSYEKL. The CDR3 extends over 15 amino acids. CDR3 protein: CASSPDGTDLEKLFF. CDR3 coding DNA: TGCGCCAGCAGCCCCGACGGGACAGATCTTGAAAAACTGTTTTTT.

The chain uses TRBV18 and TRBJ1-2, with 7 bases fitting TRBD1. V shed 1 base, J shed 3 bases, and the junction held 2 bases outside the gene matches. The CDR3 contains 14 residues. In germline, CDR1 is KGHSH, CDR2 LQKENI. The CDR3 DNA follows: TGTGCCAGCTCACCACTTGACAGGGACTATGGCTACACCTTC. Its protein product is CASSPLDRDYGYTF.

This chain links TRBV11-2 with TRBJ2-7, with TRBD1 as a possible D gene (6 bases). V was trimmed by 4 bases and J by 2 bases, leaving 6 bases between them. This CDR3 has 12 residues. Germline assignment: CDR1 SGHAT and CDR2 FQNNGV. In nucleotides, the CDR3 is TGTGCCAGCAGCTCAGGGGCCTACGAGCAGTACTTC. It encodes CASSSGAYEQYF.

V usage is TRBV5-1 and J usage is TRBJ2-1; 10 bases are a match to TRBD2. From germline, CDR1 is SGHRS and CDR2 YFSETQ. V was pared by 3 bases and J by 4 bases, with 4 bases of the junction left unmatched. The CDR3 loop spans 15 amino acids. This chain's CDR3 is CASSSGLAEYNEQFF. The CDR3 DNA is TGCGCCAGCAGCTCAGGACTAGCGGAGTACAATGAGCAGTTCTTC.

The chain employs TRBV30 and TRBJ1-4; maybe TRBD1 (5 bases). Between the trimmed V and J ends, which lost 2 bases and 8 bases, there was a span of 12 bases. CDR1 and CDR2 from the germline V gene are GTSNPN and SVGIG (reference sequence). There are 13 residues in the CDR3. The CDR3 protein is CAWSSNQGEKLFF. Written as DNA, the CDR3 is TGTGCCTGGAGTTCCAATCAGGGAGAAAAACTGTTTTTT.

The V and J genes are TRBV6-1 and TRBJ2-3, with D tentatively TRBD1 (6 bases). The CDR3 has 14 residues. Germline CDR1 and CDR2: MNHNS and SASEGT. The V end lost 0 bases, the J end lost 14 bases, and 18 bases lay between the germline ends. As DNA, the CDR3 is TGTGCCAGCAGTGAAGCGATGGGGGCTAGTCGGGGGTATTTT. It yields the protein CASSEAMGASRGYF.

The CDR3 region has the DNA TGTGCCAGCAGCTTAGAGACCGGGCAGGGGAAAACTGAAGCTTTCTTT. It specifies CASSLETGQGKTEAFF. The chain employs TRBV7-9 and TRBJ1-1; possibly TRBD1 for D (6 bases). Trimming cost V 1 base and J 5 bases, with 17 bases left between them. This CDR3 comprises 16 residues. Germline V lookup: CDR1 SEHNR, CDR2 FQNEAQ (reference sequence). The complete variable domain, with remaining parts taken from reference TRBV7-9 and TRBJ1-1, reads DTGVSQNPRHKITKRGQNVTFRCDPISEHNRLYWYRQTLGQGPEFLTYFQNEAQLEKSRLLSDRFSAERPKGSFSTLEIQRTEQGDSAMYLCASSLETGQGKTEAFFGQGTRLTVV.

This chain joins TRBV7-9 and TRBJ1-2, with 8 bases fitting TRBD1. This CDR3 spans 15 amino acids. The germline gives CDR1 SEHNR, CDR2 FQNEAQ (reference sequence). J gave up 1 base and V 5 bases, and 6 bases lay outside the gene matches. CDR3 nucleotide sequence: TGTGCCAGCAGCCCGGGGACAGGAATTAACTATGGCTACACCTTC. It specifies CASSPGTGINYGYTF.

The rearrangement joins TRBV7-3 to TRBJ2-7; D is ambiguous. Trimming shortened V by 3 bases and J by 0 bases, and 12 bases separated the two germline ends. This CDR3 region has 15 residues. Germline V gene lookup returns CDR1 SGHTA and CDR2 FQGTGA. CDR3 bases: TGTGCCAGCAGCTTCCGAGCGTTGCCCTCCTACGAGCAGTACTTC. It yields the protein CASSFRALPSYEQYF. The variable domain in full, with the rest retrieved from reference TRBV7-3 and TRBJ2-7, is GAGVSQTPSNKVTEKGKYVELRCDPISGHTALYWYRQSLGQGPEFLIYFQGTGAADDSGLPNDRFFAVRPEGSVSTLKIQRTERGDSAVYLCASSFRALPSYEQYFGPGTRLTVT.

For the CDR3, the DNA is TGTGCCAGCAGAACAAAACGGGACATCGCCTACGAGCAGTACTTC. Protein: CASRTKRDIAYEQYF. The chain joins TRBV6-5 to TRBJ2-7, with D possibly TRBD1 on 6 matching bases. CDR3 length equals 15 residues. Germline CDR1 MNHEY, CDR2 SVGAGI. Trimming shortened V by 6 bases and J by 2 bases, and 17 bases separated the two germline ends.

The CDR3 loop reads CASRKGGTDTQYF. For the CDR3, the DNA is TGTGCCAGCAGGAAGGGGGGGACAGATACGCAGTATTTT. The rearrangement joins TRBV25-1 to TRBJ2-3; perhaps TRBD2 as D (7 bases). Trimming cost V 6 bases and J 3 bases, with 10 bases left between them. The CDR3 has 13 residues. Germline CDR1 reads MGHDK; CDR2 reads SYGVNS.

The chain uses TRBV28 and TRBJ2-7; D may be TRBD2 (5 bases). V shed 7 bases and J shed 3 bases, with 16 bases lying between them. CDR1 MDHEN and CDR2 SYDVKM come from the germline V gene. There are 14 residues in the CDR3. The CDR3 coding sequence is TGTGCCAGCACCCCGAGTGGGAGAAACTACGAGCAGTACTTC. Its protein product is CASTPSGRNYEQYF.

The chain combines TRBV2 with TRBJ1-2; the D gene is possibly TRBD1 (6 bases). Germline CDR1 SNHLY, CDR2 FYNNEI. V was pared by 6 bases and J by 5 bases, with 19 bases between. The CDR3 contains 15 residues. CDR3 in DNA: TGTGCCAGCAGGGAATTACAGGGTTTTCCTTATGGCTACACCTTC. Translated, it gives CASRELQGFPYGYTF.

The V and J genes are TRBV5-1 and TRBJ2-7; 7 nucleotides line up with TRBD2. Germline CDR1 and CDR2: SGHRS and YFSETQ. With V trimmed by 0 bases and J by 2 bases, 5 bases remained unmatched. CDR3 length: 15 amino acids. Written as DNA, the CDR3 is TGCGCCAGCAGCTTGGAGGCTAGCGGCCCCTACGAGCAGTACTTC. Translation: CASSLEASGPYEQYF.